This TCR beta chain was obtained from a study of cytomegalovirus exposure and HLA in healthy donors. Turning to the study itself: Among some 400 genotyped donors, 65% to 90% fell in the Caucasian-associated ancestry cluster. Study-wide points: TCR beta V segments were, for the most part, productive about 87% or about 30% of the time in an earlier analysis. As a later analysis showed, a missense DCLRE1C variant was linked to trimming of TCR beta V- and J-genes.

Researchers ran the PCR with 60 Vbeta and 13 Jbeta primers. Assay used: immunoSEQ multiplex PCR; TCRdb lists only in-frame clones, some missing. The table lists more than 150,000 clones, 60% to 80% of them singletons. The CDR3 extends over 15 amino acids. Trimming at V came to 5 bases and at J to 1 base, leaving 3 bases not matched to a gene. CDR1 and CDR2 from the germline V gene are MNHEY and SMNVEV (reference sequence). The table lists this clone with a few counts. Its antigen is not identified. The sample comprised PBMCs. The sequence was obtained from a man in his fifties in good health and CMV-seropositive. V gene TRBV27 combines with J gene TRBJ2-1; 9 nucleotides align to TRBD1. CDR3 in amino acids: CASSIDRGSYNEQFF. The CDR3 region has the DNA TGTGCCAGCAGTATTGACAGGGGGTCCTACAATGAGCAGTTCTTC.